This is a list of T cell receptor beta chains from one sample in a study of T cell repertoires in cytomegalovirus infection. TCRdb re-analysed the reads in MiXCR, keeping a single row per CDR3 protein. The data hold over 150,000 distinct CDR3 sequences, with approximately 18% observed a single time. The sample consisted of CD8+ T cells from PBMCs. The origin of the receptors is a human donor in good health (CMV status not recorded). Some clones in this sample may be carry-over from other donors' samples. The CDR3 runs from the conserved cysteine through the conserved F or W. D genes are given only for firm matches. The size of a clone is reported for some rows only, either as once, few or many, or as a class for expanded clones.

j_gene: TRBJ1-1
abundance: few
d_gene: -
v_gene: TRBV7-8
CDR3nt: TGTGCCAGCAGCTTCGGAATCAGGGCTGACACTGAAGCTTTCTTT
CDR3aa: CASSFGIRADTEAFF

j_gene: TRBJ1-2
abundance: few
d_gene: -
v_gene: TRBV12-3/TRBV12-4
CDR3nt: TGTGCCAGCAGTTTGTTTCAGGGTCATGGCTACACCTTC
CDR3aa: CASSLFQGHGYTF

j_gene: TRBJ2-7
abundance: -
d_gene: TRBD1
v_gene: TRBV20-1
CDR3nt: TGCAGTGCTAGACTACAGGGGGCCTACGAGCAGTACTTC
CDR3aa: CSARLQGAYEQYF

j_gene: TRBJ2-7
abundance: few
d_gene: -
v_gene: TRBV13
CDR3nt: TGTGCCAGCAGCTCTACAGGAGAAGCATACGAGCAGTACTTC
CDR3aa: CASSSTGEAYEQYF

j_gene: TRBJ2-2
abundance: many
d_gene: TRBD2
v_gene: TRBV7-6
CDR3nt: TGTGCTAGCAGCTCCCTCAGCGGGGGGGCCGCCGGGGAGCTGTTTTTT
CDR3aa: CASSSLSGGAAGELFF

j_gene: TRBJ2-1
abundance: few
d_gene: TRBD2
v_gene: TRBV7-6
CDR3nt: TGTGCCAGCAGCTCCCCGGGGGGGAGGCCTTACAATGAGCAGTTCTTC
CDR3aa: CASSSPGGRPYNEQFF

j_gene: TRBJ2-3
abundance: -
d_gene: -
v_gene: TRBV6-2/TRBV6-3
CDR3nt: TGTGCCAGCAGTCGAAGGGACCTGCCAGCCCCAGATACGCAGTATTTT
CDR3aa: CASSRRDLPAPDTQYF

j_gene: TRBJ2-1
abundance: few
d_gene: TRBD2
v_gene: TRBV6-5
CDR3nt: TGTGCCAGCAAAGTAGCGGGGGGTACGTACAATGAGCAGTTCTTC
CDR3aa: CASKVAGGTYNEQFF

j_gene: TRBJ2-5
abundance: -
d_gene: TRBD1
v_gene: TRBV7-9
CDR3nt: TGTGCCAGCAGCCGCACAGGGGTGAGCCAAGAGACCCAGTACTTC
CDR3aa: CASSRTGVSQETQYF

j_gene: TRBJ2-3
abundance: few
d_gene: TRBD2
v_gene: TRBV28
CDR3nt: TGTGCCAGCATACCAAAGGGAGGCTTACGGGGGGGCCCAGATACGCAGTATTTT
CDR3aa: CASIPKGGLRGGPDTQYF

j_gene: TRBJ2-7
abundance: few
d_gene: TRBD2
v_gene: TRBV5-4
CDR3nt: TGTGCCAGCAGCACTTGGGCTAGCGGGGGCCGCGCCTACGAGCAGTACTTC
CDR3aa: CASSTWASGGRAYEQYF

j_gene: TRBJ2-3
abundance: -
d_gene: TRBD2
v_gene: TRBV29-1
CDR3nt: TGCAGCGTTGAAGATCCCCCCGGAAGCGGGGGACTAACAGATACGCAGTATTTT
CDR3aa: CSVEDPPGSGGLTDTQYF

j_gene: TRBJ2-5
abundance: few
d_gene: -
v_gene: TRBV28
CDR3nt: TGTGCCAGCAGTATCGGACCTACCCAAGAGACCCAGTACTTC
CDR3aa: CASSIGPTQETQYF

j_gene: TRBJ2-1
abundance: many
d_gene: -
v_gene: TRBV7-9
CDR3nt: TGTGCCAGCAGCCCCACTGGGGGCAATGAGCAGTTCTTC
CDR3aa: CASSPTGGNEQFF

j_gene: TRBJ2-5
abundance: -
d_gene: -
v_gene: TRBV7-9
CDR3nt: TGTGCCAGCGGGGAGGTTAGGCAGGGGGAAGAGACCCAGTACTTC
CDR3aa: CASGEVRQGEETQYF

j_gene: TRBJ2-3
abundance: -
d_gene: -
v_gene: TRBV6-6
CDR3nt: TGTGCCAGCGATACAGAGAGGGTACACAGTCCAGATACGCAGTATTTT
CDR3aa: CASDTERVHSPDTQYF

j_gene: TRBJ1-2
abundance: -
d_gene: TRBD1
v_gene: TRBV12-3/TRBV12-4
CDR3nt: TGTGCCAGCAGTGCCCCGGGACAGGGTGGATTTGGCTACACCTTC
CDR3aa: CASSAPGQGGFGYTF

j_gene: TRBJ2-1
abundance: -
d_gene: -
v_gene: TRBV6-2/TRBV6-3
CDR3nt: TGTGCCAGCATCCTCAGGGGGGGGCCCATTGCCAGCTCCTACAATGAGCAGTTCTTC
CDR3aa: CASILRGGPIASSYNEQFF

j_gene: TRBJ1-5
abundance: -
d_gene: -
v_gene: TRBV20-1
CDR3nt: TGCAGTGCTAGTCCGACAGTGAATCAGCCCCAGCATTTT
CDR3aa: CSASPTVNQPQHF

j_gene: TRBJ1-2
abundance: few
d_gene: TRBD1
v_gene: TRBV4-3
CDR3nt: TGCGCCAGCAGCCAAGCTAATAGGGGGCATGGTGGCTACACCTTC
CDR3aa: CASSQANRGHGGYTF

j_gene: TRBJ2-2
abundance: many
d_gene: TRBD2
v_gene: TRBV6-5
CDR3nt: TGTGCCAGCAGCACAAACTCACTAGCGGGGTCGAACACCGGGGAGCTGTTTTTT
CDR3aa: CASSTNSLAGSNTGELFF

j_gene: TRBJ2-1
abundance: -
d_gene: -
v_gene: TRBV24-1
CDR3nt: -
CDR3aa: CATSDFGEERGGGQFF

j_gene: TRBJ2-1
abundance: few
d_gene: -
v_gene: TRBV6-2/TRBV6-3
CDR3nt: TGTGCCAGCAGTTACTCATTCGGTGGCGGGCAGTTCTTC
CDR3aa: CASSYSFGGGQFF

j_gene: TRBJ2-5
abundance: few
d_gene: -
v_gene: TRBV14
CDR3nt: TGTGCCAGCAGCCAAGATCAGACCGCCCAGTACTTC
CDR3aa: CASSQDQTAQYF

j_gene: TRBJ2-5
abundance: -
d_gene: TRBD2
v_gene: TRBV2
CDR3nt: TGTGCCAGCAGGCCAGCGGGGGGGCGGGAGACCCAGTACTTC
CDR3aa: CASRPAGGRETQYF

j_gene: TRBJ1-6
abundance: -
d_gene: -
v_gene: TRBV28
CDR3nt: TGTGCCAGCGGGAGGGGAACACCCCTCCACTTT
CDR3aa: CASGRGTPLHF

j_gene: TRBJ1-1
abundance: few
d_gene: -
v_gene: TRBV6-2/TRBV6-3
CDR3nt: TGTGCCAGCAGTTACCTCCGGGACACTGAAGCTTTCTTT
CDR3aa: CASSYLRDTEAFF

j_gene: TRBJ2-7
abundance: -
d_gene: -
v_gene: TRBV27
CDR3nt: TGTGCCAGCAGTTTTTCCACCAGTGGCTACGAGCAGTACTTC
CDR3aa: CASSFSTSGYEQYF

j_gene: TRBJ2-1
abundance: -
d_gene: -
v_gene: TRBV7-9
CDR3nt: TGTGCCAGCAGCTTAAGGCTAGATCTTGAGCAGTTCTTC
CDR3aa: CASSLRLDLEQFF

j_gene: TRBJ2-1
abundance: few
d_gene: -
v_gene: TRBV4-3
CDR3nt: TGCGCCAGCAGCCAAGAGGACGGGTACAACAATGAGCAGTTCTTC
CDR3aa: CASSQEDGYNNEQFF

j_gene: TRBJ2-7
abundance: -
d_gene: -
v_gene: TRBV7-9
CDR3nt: TGTGCCAGCAGCTCCAAGGAGGGGGCAACGAGAGAGCAGTACTTC
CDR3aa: CASSSKEGATREQYF

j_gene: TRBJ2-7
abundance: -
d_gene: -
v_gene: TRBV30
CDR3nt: TGTGCCTGCGCCGACAGGCGATACTCCTACGAGCAGTACTTC
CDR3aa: CACADRRYSYEQYF

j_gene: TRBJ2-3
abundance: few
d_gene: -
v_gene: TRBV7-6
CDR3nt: TGTGCCAGCAGCTTAGTGGGGGGCGCGCCAGATACGCAGTATTTT
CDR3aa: CASSLVGGAPDTQYF

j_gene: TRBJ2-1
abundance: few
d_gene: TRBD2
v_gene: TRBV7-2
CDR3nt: TGTGCCAGCAGTCTTAGCGGGGGGGCCTACAATGAGCAGTTCTTC
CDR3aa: CASSLSGGAYNEQFF

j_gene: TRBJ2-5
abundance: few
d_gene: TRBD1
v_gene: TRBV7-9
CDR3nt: TGTACCAGCAGCCGTAAAGTGACAGGGGAAGGTTTTGAGACCCAGTACTTC
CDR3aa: CTSSRKVTGEGFETQYF

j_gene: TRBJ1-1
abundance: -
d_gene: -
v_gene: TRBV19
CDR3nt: TGTGCCAGTAGTATGGCATTCAGGGGACCGAACACTGAAGCTTTCTTT
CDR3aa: CASSMAFRGPNTEAFF

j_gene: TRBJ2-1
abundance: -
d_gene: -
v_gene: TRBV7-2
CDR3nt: TGTGCCAGCAGCTTAGTCACGTCCCGGGGGCAGTTCTTC
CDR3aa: CASSLVTSRGQFF

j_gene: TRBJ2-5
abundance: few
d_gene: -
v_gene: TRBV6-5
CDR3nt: TGTGCCAGCAGCCCCGGACAGTCCAGGGAGACCCAGTACTTC
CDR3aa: CASSPGQSRETQYF

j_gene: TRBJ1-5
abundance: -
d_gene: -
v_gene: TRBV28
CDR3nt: TGTGCCAGCAGTTCATACAGGGAGTTTCAGCCCCAGCATTTT
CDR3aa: CASSSYREFQPQHF

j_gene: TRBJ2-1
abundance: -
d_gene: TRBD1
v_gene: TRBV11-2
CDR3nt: TGTGCCAGCAGCTTAGGGCCGACAGGGAACAATGAGCAGTTCTTC
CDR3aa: CASSLGPTGNNEQFF

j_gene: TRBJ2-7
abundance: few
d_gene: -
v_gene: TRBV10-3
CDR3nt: TGTGCCATCACTGACCGGGCCTACGAGCAGTACTTC
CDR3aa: CAITDRAYEQYF

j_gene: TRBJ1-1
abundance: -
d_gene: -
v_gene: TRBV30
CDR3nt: TGTGCCTGGGTAGACACTGAAGCTTTCTTT
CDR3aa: CAWVDTEAFF